This T cell receptor (beta chain) is drawn from a study of cytomegalovirus exposure and HLA in healthy donors. Study-level background: From HLA-typed donors, an early data release held about 92 million unique TCRs.

Researchers ran the PCR with 60 Vbeta and 13 Jbeta primers. Profiled with immunoSEQ multiplex PCR; TCRdb holds only in-frame clones, not every one. The sample table includes 68,000 or so clones. Trimming left V 0 bases short and J 0 bases short, with 11 bases between. CDR3 length equals 16 residues. Germline V lookup: CDR1 SGHRS, CDR2 YFSETQ. Turning to this clone: Its antigen is not identified.

Study-level results: Cytomegalovirus association was assigned to around 150 TCR beta chains. The productive fraction for most TCR beta V segments was about 87% or about 30% in an earlier analysis.

This clonotype originated in a female donor in good health and CMV-seropositive. The V gene is TRBV5-1, the J gene TRBJ2-3, with no clear D. The sequenced sample consisted of PBMCs. CDR3 protein: CASSLGVSISTDTQYF. The CDR3 DNA reads TGCGCCAGCAGCTTGGGAGTTTCAATTAGCACAGATACGCAGTATTTT.